The source of this T cell receptor beta chain is a study of blood T cell repertoires in COVID-19. Study information: Sites across the United States, Italy and Spain contributed samples from acute and convalescent COVID-19.

This table comes from immunoSEQ multiplex PCR, and its TCRdb copy is limited to in-frame clones, with some not included. The profile shows 200,000 to 250,000 clones, 70% to 90% of them singletons. Cohort 3 recovered donors had two negative PCRs, clearance, or symptom resolution. The clonotype comes from a young man who had recovered from COVID-19. Sequencing input: PBMCs or T cells enriched from blood (not recorded which).

The CDR3 spells CASSLERGSTGELFF. The DNA of the CDR3 is TGTGCCAGCAGCTTAGAGCGGGGAAGCACCGGGGAGCTGTTTTTT. This chain uses TRBV7-6 with TRBJ2-2; TRBD2 matches at 7 bases. This CDR3 comprises 15 residues. Germline CDR1 reads SGHVS; CDR2 reads FNYEAQ. Losses at the gene ends were 1 base for V and 4 bases for J; bases not matched to a gene: 3.